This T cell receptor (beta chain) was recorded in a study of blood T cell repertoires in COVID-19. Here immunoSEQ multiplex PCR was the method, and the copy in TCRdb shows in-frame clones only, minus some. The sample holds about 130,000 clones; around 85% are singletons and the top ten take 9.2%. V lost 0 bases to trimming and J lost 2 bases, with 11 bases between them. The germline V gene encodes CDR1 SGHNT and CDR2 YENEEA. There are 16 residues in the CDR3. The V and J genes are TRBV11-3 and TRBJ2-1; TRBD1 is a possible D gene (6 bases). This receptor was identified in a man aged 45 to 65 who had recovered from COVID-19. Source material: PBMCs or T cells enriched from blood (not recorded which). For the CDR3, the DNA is TGTGCCAGCAGCTTAGAACAGGGTGGCACCTACAATGAGCAGTTCTTC. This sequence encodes CASSLEQGGTYNEQFF.